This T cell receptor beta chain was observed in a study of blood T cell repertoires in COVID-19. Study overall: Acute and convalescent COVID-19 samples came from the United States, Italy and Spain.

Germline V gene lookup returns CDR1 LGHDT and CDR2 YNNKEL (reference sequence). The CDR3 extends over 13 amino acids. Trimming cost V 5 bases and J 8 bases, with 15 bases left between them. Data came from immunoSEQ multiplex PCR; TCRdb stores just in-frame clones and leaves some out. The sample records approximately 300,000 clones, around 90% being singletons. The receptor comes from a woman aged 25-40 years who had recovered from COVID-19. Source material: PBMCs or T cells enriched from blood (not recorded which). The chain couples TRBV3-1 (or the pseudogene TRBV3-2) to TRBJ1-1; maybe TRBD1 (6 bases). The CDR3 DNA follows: TGTGCCAGCAGCTATCTACAGGGTACCGAAGCTTTCTTT. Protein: CASSYLQGTEAFF.